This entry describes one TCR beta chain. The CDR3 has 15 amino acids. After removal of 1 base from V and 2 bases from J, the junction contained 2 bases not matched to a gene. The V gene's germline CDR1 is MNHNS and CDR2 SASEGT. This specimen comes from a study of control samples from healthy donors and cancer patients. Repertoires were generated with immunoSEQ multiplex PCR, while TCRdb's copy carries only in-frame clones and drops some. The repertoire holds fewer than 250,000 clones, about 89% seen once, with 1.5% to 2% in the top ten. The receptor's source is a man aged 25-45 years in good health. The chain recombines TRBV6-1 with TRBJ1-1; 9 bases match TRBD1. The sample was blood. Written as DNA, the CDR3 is TGTGCCAGCAGTGAAGTGGGACAGGGCAACACTGAAGCTTTCTTT. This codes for CASSEVGQGNTEAFF.